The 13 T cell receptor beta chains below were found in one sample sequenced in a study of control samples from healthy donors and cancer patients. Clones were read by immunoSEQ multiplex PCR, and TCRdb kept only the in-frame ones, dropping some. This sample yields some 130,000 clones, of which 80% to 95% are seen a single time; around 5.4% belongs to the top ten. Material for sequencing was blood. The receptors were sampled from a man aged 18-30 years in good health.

The CDR3, as DNA: TGCAGTGCTAGTCCGGCAGGGGGAGCGGACACTGAAGCTTTCTTT. Translation: CSASPAGGADTEAFF. V gene TRBV20-1 combines with J gene TRBJ1-1; 7 bases line up with TRBD1. The CDR3 is 15 amino acids. The ends lost 3 bases at V and 3 bases at J; junction bases unmatched: 10. Germline loops: CDR1 DFQATT, CDR2 SNEGSKA (reference sequence).

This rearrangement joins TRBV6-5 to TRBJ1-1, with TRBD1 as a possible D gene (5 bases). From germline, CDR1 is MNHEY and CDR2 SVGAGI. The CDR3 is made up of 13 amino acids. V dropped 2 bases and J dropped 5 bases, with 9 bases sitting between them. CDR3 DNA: TGTGCCAGCAGTTACCGGGGGGGTACTGAAGCTTTCTTT. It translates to CASSYRGGTEAFF.

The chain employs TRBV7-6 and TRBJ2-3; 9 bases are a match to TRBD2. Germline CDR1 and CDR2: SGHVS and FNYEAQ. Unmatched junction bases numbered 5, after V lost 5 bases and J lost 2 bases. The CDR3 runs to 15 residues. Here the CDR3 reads CASSLSGGYTDTQYF. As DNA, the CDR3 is TGTGCCAGCAGCCTGAGCGGGGGGTACACAGATACGCAGTATTTT.

The CDR3 reads CAISETPDRSTEAFF. The CDR3 region has the DNA TGTGCCATCAGTGAGACACCGGACAGGAGCACTGAAGCTTTCTTT. V gene TRBV10-3 combines with J gene TRBJ1-1; 7 bases agree with TRBD1. V shed 2 bases, J shed 4 bases, and the junction held 7 bases outside the gene matches. CDR3 length equals 15 residues. CDR1 ENHRY and CDR2 SYGVKD come from the germline V gene.

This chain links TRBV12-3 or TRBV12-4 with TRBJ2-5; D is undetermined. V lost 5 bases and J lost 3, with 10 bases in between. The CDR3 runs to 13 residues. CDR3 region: CASSPIGKETQYF. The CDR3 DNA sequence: TGTGCCAGCAGTCCAATCGGAAAAGAGACCCAGTACTTC.

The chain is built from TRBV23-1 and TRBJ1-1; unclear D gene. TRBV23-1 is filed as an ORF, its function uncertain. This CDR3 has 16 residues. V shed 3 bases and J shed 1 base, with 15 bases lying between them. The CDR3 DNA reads TGCGCCAGCAGTCACCCCGTCTGCCATAGGAACACTGAAGCTTTCTTT. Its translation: CASSHPVCHRNTEAFF.

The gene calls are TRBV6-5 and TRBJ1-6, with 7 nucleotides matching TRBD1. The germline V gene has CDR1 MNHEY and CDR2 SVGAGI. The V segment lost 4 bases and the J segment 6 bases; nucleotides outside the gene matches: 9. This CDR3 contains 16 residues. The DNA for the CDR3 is TGTGCCAGCAGTTTCGGAGGGGGCTTTACTAATTCACCCCTCCACTTT. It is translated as CASSFGGGFTNSPLHF.

CDR3: CASSLAIRGRGEQYF. The CDR3 DNA follows: TGCGCCAGCAGCTTGGCCATACGAGGTCGGGGCGAGCAGTACTTC. The chain has TRBV5-1 and TRBJ2-7, with a possible D match to TRBD2 (5 bases). The CDR3 loop spans 15 amino acids. Germline V lookup: CDR1 SGHRS, CDR2 YFSETQ. The V end lost 0 bases, the J end lost 6 bases, and 16 bases lay between the germline ends. Full variable domain (outside the CDR3, taken from reference TRBV5-1 and TRBJ2-7): KAGVTQTPRYLIKTRGQQVTLSCSPISGHRSVSWYQQTPGQGLQFLFEYFSETQRNKGNFPGRFSGRQFSNSRSEMNVSTLELGDSALYLCASSLAIRGRGEQYFGPGTRLTVT.

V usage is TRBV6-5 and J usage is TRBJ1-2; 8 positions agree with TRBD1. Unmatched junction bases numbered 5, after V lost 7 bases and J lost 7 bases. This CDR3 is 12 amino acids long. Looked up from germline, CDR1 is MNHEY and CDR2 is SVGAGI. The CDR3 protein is CASTGGAGGYTF. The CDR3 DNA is TGTGCCAGCACAGGGGGCGCAGGTGGCTACACCTTC.

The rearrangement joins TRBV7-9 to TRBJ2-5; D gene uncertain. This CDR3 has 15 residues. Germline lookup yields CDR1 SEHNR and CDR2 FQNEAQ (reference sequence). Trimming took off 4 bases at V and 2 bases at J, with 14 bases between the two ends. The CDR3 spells CASSYYPDLQETQYF. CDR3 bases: TGTGCCAGCAGCTACTACCCGGACCTTCAAGAGACCCAGTACTTC.

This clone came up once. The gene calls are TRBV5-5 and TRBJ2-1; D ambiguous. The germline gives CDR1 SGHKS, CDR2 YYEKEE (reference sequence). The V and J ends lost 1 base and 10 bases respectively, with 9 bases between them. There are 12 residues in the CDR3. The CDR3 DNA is TGTGCCAGCAGCTTGAGGCAATTGGAGCAGTTCTTC. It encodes CASSLRQLEQFF.

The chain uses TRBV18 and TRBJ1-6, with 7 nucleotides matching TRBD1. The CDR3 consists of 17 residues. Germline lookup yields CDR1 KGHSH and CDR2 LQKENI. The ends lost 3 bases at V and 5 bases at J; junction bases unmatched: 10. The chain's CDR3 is CASSPIPGTAHNSPLHF. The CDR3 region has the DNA TGTGCCAGCTCACCCATACCTGGGACAGCCCATAATTCACCCCTCCACTTT. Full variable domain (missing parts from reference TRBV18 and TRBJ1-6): NAGVMQNPRHLVRRRGQEARLRCSPMKGHSHVYWYRQLPEEGLKFMVYLQKENIIDESGMPKERFSAEFPKEGPSILRIQQVVRGDSAAYFCASSPIPGTAHNSPLHFGNGTRLTVT.

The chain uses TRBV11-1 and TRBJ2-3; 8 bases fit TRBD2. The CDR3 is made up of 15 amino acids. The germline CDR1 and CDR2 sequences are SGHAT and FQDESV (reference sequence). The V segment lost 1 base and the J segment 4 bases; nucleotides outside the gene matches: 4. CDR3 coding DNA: TGTGCCAGCAGCTTAGAAGCGGGGGCCTCAGATACGCAGTATTTT. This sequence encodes CASSLEAGASDTQYF.